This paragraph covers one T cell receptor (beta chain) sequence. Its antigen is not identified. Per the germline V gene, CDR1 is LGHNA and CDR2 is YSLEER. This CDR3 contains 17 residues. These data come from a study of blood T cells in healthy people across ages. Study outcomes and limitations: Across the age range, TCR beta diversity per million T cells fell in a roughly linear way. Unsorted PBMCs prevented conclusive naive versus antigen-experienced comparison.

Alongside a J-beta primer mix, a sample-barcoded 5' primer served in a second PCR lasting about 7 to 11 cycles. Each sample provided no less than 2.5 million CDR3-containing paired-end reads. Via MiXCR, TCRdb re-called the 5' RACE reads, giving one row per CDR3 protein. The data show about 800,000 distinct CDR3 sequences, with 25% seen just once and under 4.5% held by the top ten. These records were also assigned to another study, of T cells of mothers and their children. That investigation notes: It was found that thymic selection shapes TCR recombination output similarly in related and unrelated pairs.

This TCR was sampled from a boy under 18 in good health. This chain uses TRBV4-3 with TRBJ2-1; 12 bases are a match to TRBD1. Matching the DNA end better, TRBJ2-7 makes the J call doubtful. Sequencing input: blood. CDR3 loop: CASSLGTGGAQIHEQYF. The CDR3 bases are TGCGCCAGCAGCCTGGGGACAGGGGGCGCACAAATCCACGAGCAGTACTTC.